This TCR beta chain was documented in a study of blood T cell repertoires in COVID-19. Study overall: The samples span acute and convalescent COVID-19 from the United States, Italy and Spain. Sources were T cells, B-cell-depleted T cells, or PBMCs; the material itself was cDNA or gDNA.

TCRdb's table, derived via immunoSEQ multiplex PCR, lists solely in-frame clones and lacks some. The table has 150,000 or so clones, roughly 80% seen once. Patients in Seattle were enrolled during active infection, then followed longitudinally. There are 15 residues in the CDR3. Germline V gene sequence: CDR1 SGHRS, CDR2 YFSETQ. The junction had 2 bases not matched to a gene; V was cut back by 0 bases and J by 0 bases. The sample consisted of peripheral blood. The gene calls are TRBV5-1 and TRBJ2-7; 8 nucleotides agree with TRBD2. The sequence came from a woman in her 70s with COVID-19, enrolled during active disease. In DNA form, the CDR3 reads TGCGCCAGCAGCTTGGATAGCGGGGCCTCCTACGAGCAGTACTTC. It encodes CASSLDSGASYEQYF.